Listed below are T cell receptor beta chains from one sample, sequenced in a study of T cells in Graves' hyperthyroidism and ophthalmopathy. TCRdb reprocessed the multiplex PCR reads with MiXCR, giving one entry per CDR3 protein. Of 400,000 or so distinct CDR3 sequences listed, about 14% were seen once; the top ten hold around 30%. The sequenced sample consisted of blood. These receptors all come from a man aged 50 to 60 with Graves' ophthalmopathy. Both conserved end residues are part of each CDR3. A D gene is named only where the DNA matches it firmly. Clone size is shown for a subset of rows, as once, few, many or a class of expanded clone.

abundance: few; d_gene: TRBD1; v_gene: TRBV25-1; j_gene: TRBJ2-5; CDR3nt: TGTGCCAGCAAGGGACAGACACAAGAGACCCAGTACTTC; CDR3aa: CASKGQTQETQYF
abundance: few; d_gene: TRBD1; v_gene: TRBV7-9; j_gene: TRBJ2-7; CDR3nt: TGTGCCAGCAGCGTCTCAGGGGGCCCAAGCTACGAGCAGTACTTC; CDR3aa: CASSVSGGPSYEQYF
abundance: .; d_gene: .; v_gene: TRBV5-4; j_gene: TRBJ2-3; CDR3nt: TGTGCCAGCAGCTTGGACAGGGCCGATACGCAGTATTTT; CDR3aa: CASSLDRADTQYF
abundance: .; d_gene: TRBD1; v_gene: TRBV11-2; j_gene: TRBJ2-3; CDR3nt: TGTGCCAGCAGCTTAACGACAGGGAAAGATACGCAGTATTTT; CDR3aa: CASSLTTGKDTQYF
abundance: .; d_gene: .; v_gene: TRBV20-1; j_gene: TRBJ2-3; CDR3nt: TGCAGTGCTAGTCTGGGGGGGGCGGATACGCAGTATTTT; CDR3aa: CSASLGGADTQYF
abundance: .; d_gene: .; v_gene: TRBV5-4; j_gene: TRBJ1-6; CDR3nt: TGTGCCAGCAGCGAGGAGAGATACCCCTTCCCCCTCCACTTT; CDR3aa: CASSEERYPFPLHF
abundance: many; d_gene: TRBD1; v_gene: TRBV2; j_gene: TRBJ2-3; CDR3nt: TGTGCCAGCAGAAGAACAGGGGGCCCCACAGATACGCAGTATTTT; CDR3aa: CASRRTGGPTDTQYF
abundance: .; d_gene: .; v_gene: TRBV11-1; j_gene: TRBJ2-1; CDR3nt: TGTGCCAGCAGCGTATCGACATCACGGGATGAGCAGTTCTTC; CDR3aa: CASSVSTSRDEQFF
abundance: few; d_gene: TRBD1; v_gene: TRBV5-1; j_gene: TRBJ1-2; CDR3nt: TGCGCCAGCAGCTCGTTTACAGGGGACTATGGCTACACCTTC; CDR3aa: CASSSFTGDYGYTF
abundance: many; d_gene: TRBD1; v_gene: TRBV2; j_gene: TRBJ2-7; CDR3nt: TGTGCCAGCAGTCTGGGACAGGTCAGCAACGAGCAGTACTTC; CDR3aa: CASSLGQVSNEQYF
abundance: .; d_gene: .; v_gene: TRBV29-1; j_gene: TRBJ2-1; CDR3nt: TGCAGCGTTGGATTTATCGATGAGCAGTTCTTC; CDR3aa: CSVGFIDEQFF
abundance: .; d_gene: .; v_gene: TRBV18; j_gene: TRBJ1-2; CDR3nt: TGTGCCAGCTCACGGGGGAACTATGGCTACACCTTC; CDR3aa: CASSRGNYGYTF
abundance: .; d_gene: .; v_gene: TRBV12-3/TRBV12-4; j_gene: TRBJ1-2; CDR3nt: TGTGCCAGCAGATATTCCGGGACAAACTATGGCTACACCTTC; CDR3aa: CASRYSGTNYGYTF
abundance: many; d_gene: .; v_gene: TRBV28; j_gene: TRBJ2-7; CDR3nt: TGTGCCAGCACCTTAATTGTGCAAGGAGGCTACGAGCAGTACTTC; CDR3aa: CASTLIVQGGYEQYF
abundance: few; d_gene: .; v_gene: TRBV27; j_gene: TRBJ1-1; CDR3nt: TGTGCCAGCAGTCCAGGACAGTGGGGGAACACTGAAGCTTTCTTT; CDR3aa: CASSPGQWGNTEAFF
abundance: few; d_gene: TRBD2; v_gene: TRBV20-1; j_gene: TRBJ2-7; CDR3nt: TGCAGTGCTAGGGAACTAGCGGGAGGCTCCTACGAGCAGTACTTC; CDR3aa: CSARELAGGSYEQYF
abundance: .; d_gene: TRBD1; v_gene: TRBV28; j_gene: TRBJ1-5; CDR3nt: TGTGCCAGCCGAAATCTAATGAGACAGGGGGTTAGGGGCAATCAGCCCCAGCATTTT; CDR3aa: CASRNLMRQGVRGNQPQHF
abundance: medium-sized; d_gene: .; v_gene: TRBV20-1; j_gene: TRBJ2-1; CDR3nt: TGCAGTGCTAGTGGGCTAACGATTTTCAATGAGCAGTTCTTC; CDR3aa: CSASGLTIFNEQFF
abundance: few; d_gene: TRBD2; v_gene: TRBV5-6; j_gene: TRBJ2-1; CDR3nt: TGTGCCAGCAGCTTGACGCGGGTAGCGGGGATATACAATGAGCAGTTCTTC; CDR3aa: CASSLTRVAGIYNEQFF
abundance: many; d_gene: .; v_gene: TRBV20-1; j_gene: TRBJ2-2; CDR3nt: TGCAGTGCTAGTCTCGTTAACACCGGGGAGCTGTTTTTT; CDR3aa: CSASLVNTGELFF
abundance: many; d_gene: TRBD2; v_gene: TRBV20-1; j_gene: TRBJ2-7; CDR3nt: TGCAGTGCTAGCCTAGCGGGAGTCCCCTACGAGCAGTACTTC; CDR3aa: CSASLAGVPYEQYF
abundance: many; d_gene: TRBD2; v_gene: TRBV28; j_gene: TRBJ2-7; CDR3nt: TGTGCCAGCAGTTCCCCACTAGCGGGATCCTACGAGCAGTACTTC; CDR3aa: CASSSPLAGSYEQYF
abundance: many; d_gene: TRBD2; v_gene: TRBV5-1; j_gene: TRBJ2-3; CDR3nt: TGCGCCAGCAGCTTCGCCACCTCGGCCGGACTAGCGGGAGGGCCAGGGGATACGCAGTATTTT; CDR3aa: CASSFATSAGLAGGPGDTQYF
abundance: many; d_gene: .; v_gene: TRBV20-1; j_gene: TRBJ2-7; CDR3nt: TGCAGTGCTAGAGAGTCTTCGCACGAGCAGTACTTC; CDR3aa: CSARESSHEQYF
abundance: .; d_gene: .; v_gene: TRBV10-3; j_gene: TRBJ1-5; CDR3nt: TGTGCCATCAGTGACGGACGGCGGCGTGGAAGCAATCAGCCCCAGCATTTT; CDR3aa: CAISDGRRRGSNQPQHF
abundance: many; d_gene: TRBD1; v_gene: TRBV20-1; j_gene: TRBJ2-7; CDR3nt: TGCAGTGCTACCCTAGACAGGGACGAGCAGTACTTC; CDR3aa: CSATLDRDEQYF